Listed below are T cell receptor beta chains from one sample, sequenced in a study of regulatory T cells in long-lasting Graves disease. TCRdb analysed the multiplex PCR reads with MiXCR anew, one entry per CDR3 protein. The sample consists of almost 350,000 distinct CDR3 sequences, roughly a fifth of them appearing once. Specimen: peripheral blood mononuclear cells (PBMCs), collected when the disease was refractory, from a patient treated with antithyroid drugs. The receptors were sampled from a female donor with Graves disease. Both conserved end residues are part of each CDR3. The D gene is left open where the match is weak. Part of the rows lack a size; the others show once, few, many or a class for expanded clones.

cdr3_aa | cdr3_nt | v_call | clone_size | j_call | d_call
CSVEMGGVTDTQYF | TGCAGCGTTGAAATGGGGGGGGTCACAGATACGCAGTATTTT | TRBV29-1 | NA | TRBJ2-3 | TRBD2
CASSSYRGSYNEQFF | TGCGCCAGCAGCTCTTACAGGGGCTCCTACAATGAGCAGTTCTTC | TRBV5-1 | NA | TRBJ2-1 | TRBD1
CASARGGTQYHNEQFF | TGTGCTAGTGCCCGCGGGGGGACCCAGTACCACAATGAGCAGTTCTTC | TRBV12-5 | few | TRBJ2-1 | TRBD2
CASSLALQPQHF | TGTGCCAGCAGTTTAGCGCTACAGCCCCAGCATTTT | TRBV12-3/TRBV12-4 | many | TRBJ1-5 | NA
CASSPTANSGNTIYF | TGTGCCAGCAGCCCCACAGCGAACTCTGGAAACACCATATATTTT | TRBV6-2/TRBV6-3 | NA | TRBJ1-3 | NA
CASSLSRTGGWQYF | TGTGCCAGCAGTTTATCAAGGACAGGGGGCTGGCAGTACTTC | TRBV28 | many | TRBJ2-7 | TRBD1
CASSPRGTPETQYF | TGTGCCAGCAGCCCCCGCGGGACTCCCGAGACCCAGTACTTC | TRBV14 | NA | TRBJ2-5 | NA
CASGPIGPQSYEQYF | TGCGCCAGCGGACCGATCGGGCCCCAGTCCTACGAGCAGTACTTC | TRBV5-1 | NA | TRBJ2-7 | NA
CSALAAGTSGFSYEQYF | TGCAGTGCTCTTGCAGCCGGGACTAGCGGCTTCTCCTACGAGCAGTACTTC | TRBV20-1 | few | TRBJ2-7 | TRBD2
CSAREIRTFNEKLFF | TGCAGTGCTAGAGAAATCAGGACCTTTAATGAAAAACTGTTTTTT | TRBV20-1 | NA | TRBJ1-4 | NA
CAWSPGLPGYTF | TGTGCCTGGAGTCCAGGGCTTCCGGGCTACACCTTC | TRBV30 | NA | TRBJ1-2 | NA
CASSVRTGNSPLHF | TGTGCCAGCAGCGTACGGACGGGGAATTCACCCCTCCACTTT | TRBV9 | few | TRBJ1-6 | NA
CASSQEGTQPQHF | TGTGCCAGCAGCCAAGAAGGGACCCAGCCCCAGCATTTT | TRBV3-1 | NA | TRBJ1-5 | NA
CASSLVGTDYEQYF | TGTGCCAGCAGCTTGGTTGGGACAGATTACGAGCAGTACTTC | TRBV5-4 | NA | TRBJ2-7 | TRBD1
CASSLTDSLNQPQHF | TGTGCCAGCAGCCTTACGGACAGCCTCAATCAGCCCCAGCATTTT | TRBV9 | NA | TRBJ1-5 | NA
CASSLGAGTGGDWGFQPQHF | TGTGCCAGCAGCCTAGGTGCCGGGACAGGGGGCGATTGGGGTTTTCAGCCCCAGCATTTT | TRBV28 | NA | TRBJ1-5 | TRBD1
CASSFRWVSNQPQHF | TGTGCCAGCAGTTTTCGATGGGTTAGCAATCAGCCCCAGCATTTT | TRBV28 | many | TRBJ1-5 | NA
CASGSRGIGNTIYF | TGTGCCAGCGGGAGCAGGGGCATCGGAAACACCATATATTTT | TRBV28 | many | TRBJ1-3 | NA
CASSSRGRSYEQYF | TGTGCCAGCAGTTCCCGGGGCCGGTCCTACGAGCAGTACTTC | TRBV27 | NA | TRBJ2-7 | NA
CATSTPGRGRYSPLHF | TGTGCCACCAGCACCCCGGGGAGGGGGCGGTATTCACCCCTCCACTTT | TRBV15 | NA | TRBJ1-6 | TRBD1
CATSGGTGVFGYTF | TGTGCCACCAGCGGGGGGACAGGGGTATTTGGCTACACCTTC | TRBV15 | many | TRBJ1-2 | TRBD1
CASSQGRGTPYSNQPQHF | TGTGCCAGCAGCCAAGGAAGGGGGACACCTTATAGCAATCAGCCCCAGCATTTT | TRBV3-1 | few | TRBJ1-5 | NA
CAWRRGGLGNYGYTF | TGTGCCTGGAGGAGGGGGGGACTGGGGAACTATGGCTACACCTTC | TRBV30 | many | TRBJ1-2 | NA
CASSLMDGNTIYF | TGTGCCAGCAGTTTGATGGATGGAAACACCATATATTTT | TRBV12-3/TRBV12-4 | many | TRBJ1-3 | NA
CASSSRQGVDGELFF | TGCGCCAGCAGCAGTAGACAGGGGGTCGACGGGGAGCTGTTTTTT | TRBV10-2 | NA | TRBJ2-2 | TRBD1
CSVGTGGWYQETQYF | TGCAGCGTTGGGACGGGGGGCTGGTACCAAGAGACCCAGTACTTC | TRBV29-1 | many | TRBJ2-5 | NA